Sequencing of this T cell receptor (beta chain) was carried out in a study of T-cell reconstitution after alpha-beta-depleted transplantation in children. The authors prepared the TCRbeta library with unique molecular identifiers. MiXCR, applied by TCRdb to the PCR reads, yields one record per CDR3 protein. Of about 610,000 distinct CDR3 sequences in the sample, 10% are singletons; the top ten hold about 4%. Trimming shortened V by 2 bases and J by 4 bases, and 12 bases separated the two germline ends. The length of the CDR3 is 15 residues. CDR1 is SGHTA and CDR2 is FQGNSA in the germline V gene. V gene TRBV7-2 combines with J gene TRBJ2-4, with D unclear. The sequence came from a human donor who donated a stem cell graft to a child with acute myeloid leukemia. The material sequenced was PBMCs from the stem cell graft donor, taken from the stem cell graft. CDR3 bases: TGTGCCAGCAGCTTACCCTATGGAGTTAAAAACATTCAGTACTTC. This gives the protein CASSLPYGVKNIQYF.